These 32 T cell receptor beta chains were sequenced from one sample in a study of cytomegalovirus exposure and HLA in healthy donors (dated by TCRdb to about 2017). Library creation used the immunoSEQ multiplex PCR assay. A mixture of 60 forward primers for TCR Vbeta segments and 13 reverse primers for TCR Jbeta segments was used in the multiplex PCR. TCRdb limited this immuneACCESS table to in-frame rearrangements with V and J called. A share of clones is missing; checked studies link under half to unresolved V genes, and the rest is unexplained. The sample table records about 180,000 clones; 79% of these occur just once. Together, the top ten hold more than 0.55% of the sample. Material for sequencing was PBMCs. The receptors here all came from a woman aged 35 to 49 in good health and CMV-seronegative.

The chain links TRBV19 to TRBJ2-7; D gene uncertain. The CDR3 spans 11 residues. CDR1 is LNHDA and CDR2 is SQIVND in the germline V gene (reference sequence). The V gene lost 2 bases and the J gene lost 6 bases, with 5 bases spanning the gap. Here the CDR3 DNA reads TGTGCCAGTAGTATATCCGGCGAGCAGTACTTC. It translates to CASSISGEQYF.

The chain has TRBV14 and TRBJ1-2; 7 positions agree with TRBD1. The V gene's germline CDR1 is SGHDN and CDR2 FVKESK. The CDR3 is 14 amino acids. V was pared by 2 bases and J by 4 bases, with 4 bases of the junction left unmatched. This chain's CDR3 is CASSQYQGVYGYTF. CDR3 bases: TGTGCCAGCAGCCAATATCAGGGGGTCTATGGCTACACCTTC. Based on the CDR3 plus reference TRBV14 and TRBJ1-2, the full variable domain is EAGVTQFPSHSVIEKGQTVTLRCDPISGHDNLYWYRRVMGKEIKFLLHFVKESKQDESGMPNNRFLAERTGGTYSTLKVQPAELEDSGVYFCASSQYQGVYGYTFGSGTRLTVV.

The chain is built from TRBV30 and TRBJ1-5; no definite D call. Germline V gene data show CDR1 as GTSNPN and CDR2 as SVGIG (reference sequence). V was trimmed by 4 bases and J by 0 bases, leaving 13 bases between them. The CDR3 spans 15 residues. The CDR3 sequence is CAWNPTGYSNQPQHF. The CDR3 DNA sequence: TGTGCCTGGAATCCGACGGGGTATAGCAATCAGCCCCAGCATTTT.

The chain employs TRBV27 and TRBJ1-5; no clear D gene. The CDR3 consists of 13 residues. V gave up 5 bases and J gave up 3 bases, with 8 bases separating them. The germline V gene encodes CDR1 MNHEY and CDR2 SMNVEV (reference sequence). Here the CDR3 reads CASSLVANQPQHF. CDR3 in DNA: TGTGCCAGCAGTCTCGTGGCCAATCAGCCCCAGCATTTT.

This rearrangement joins TRBV9 to TRBJ2-2, with 11 bases lining up with TRBD1. V lost 4 bases to trimming and J lost 6 bases; unmatched junction nucleotides: 8. The germline V gene has CDR1 SGDLS and CDR2 YYNGEE. The CDR3 sequence is 16 residues long. The CDR3 DNA reads TGTGCCAGCAGCCCACTCCCGGGACAGGGGGCCGGGGAGCTGTTTTTT. Protein: CASSPLPGQGAGELFF.

The V gene is TRBV6-1, the J gene TRBJ2-1; D is undetermined. This CDR3 is 13 amino acids long. Trimming stripped 6 bases from V and 3 bases from J, with 9 bases between. CDR1 is MNHNS and CDR2 is SASEGT in the germline V gene. CDR3 region: CASRRVDYNEQFF. CDR3 DNA: TGTGCCAGCAGACGGGTCGACTACAATGAGCAGTTCTTC.

The table lists this clone with a few counts. The chain employs TRBV5-6 and TRBJ1-4; 7 nucleotides agree with TRBD1. The CDR3 runs 15 residues. Losses at the gene ends were 4 bases for V and 5 bases for J; bases not matched to a gene: 8. Looked up from germline, CDR1 is SGHDT and CDR2 is YYEEEE. In nucleotides, the CDR3 is TGTGCCAGCAGCCCAACGGGACAGCGAAATGAAAAACTGTTTTTT. Residues: CASSPTGQRNEKLFF.

This clone has more than one count but fewer than ten. This chain connects TRBV19 to TRBJ1-1, with TRBD1 matching over 9 bases. Germline V gene lookup returns CDR1 LNHDA and CDR2 SQIVND (reference sequence). The CDR3 contains 14 residues. V lost 4 bases, J lost 4 bases, and 4 bases stayed unmatched. The CDR3 loop is CASSRGTGRTEAFF. The CDR3 DNA sequence: TGTGCCAGTAGTAGGGGGACAGGGCGCACTGAAGCTTTCTTT.

The chain uses TRBV18 and TRBJ1-1, with 8 bases that match TRBD1. The CDR3 length is 14 residues. V lost 2 bases and J lost 4; bases outside the gene matches: 3. The V gene's germline CDR1 is KGHSH and CDR2 LQKENI. The DNA for the CDR3 is TGTGCCAGCTCACCAGGACAGGGTGCCACTGAAGCTTTCTTT. Amino acids: CASSPGQGATEAFF.

CDR3 bases: TGTGCCAGCAGCTCGAGCGCAGGGGTAGGGTATGGCTACACCTTC. This translates into CASSSSAGVGYGYTF. The rearrangement links TRBV9 to TRBJ1-2; TRBD1 is a possible D gene (6 bases). The CDR3 totals 15 residues. Trimming left V 4 bases short and J 5 bases short, with 18 bases between. Germline V lookup: CDR1 SGDLS, CDR2 YYNGEE.

This clone has more than one count but fewer than ten. This chain connects TRBV5-1 to TRBJ1-1; TRBD1 might be the D (5 bases). In germline, CDR1 is SGHRS, CDR2 YFSETQ. The ends were cut back, 0 bases at V and 5 bases at J, with 8 bases in the middle. The CDR3 covers 13 residues. This CDR3 reads CASSLGGVTEAFF. For the CDR3, the DNA is TGCGCCAGCAGCTTGGGGGGGGTGACTGAAGCTTTCTTT.

The J gene is TRBJ1-1, the V gene TRBV7-9; maybe TRBD1 (5 bases). Trimming pared 3 bases from V and 5 bases from J, leaving 10 bases between. The CDR3 covers 13 residues. Germline V lookup: CDR1 SEHNR, CDR2 FQNEAQ (reference sequence). The CDR3 spells CASSFGRETEAFF. CDR3 nucleotides: TGTGCCAGCAGCTTTGGCAGGGAAACTGAAGCTTTCTTT. Together with reference TRBV7-9 and TRBJ1-1, the CDR3 gives the full variable domain: DTGVSQNPRHKITKRGQNVTFRCDPISEHNRLYWYRQTLGQGPEFLTYFQNEAQLEKSRLLSDRFSAERPKGSFSTLEIQRTEQGDSAMYLCASSFGRETEAFFGQGTRLTVV.

This chain links TRBV6-5 with TRBJ2-7, with 14 bases matching TRBD2. The CDR3 sequence is 14 residues long. Germline lookup yields CDR1 MNHEY and CDR2 SVGAGI. V lost 2 bases to trimming and J lost 6 bases; unmatched junction nucleotides: 0. CDR3 in DNA: TGTGCCAGCAGTTACGGACTAGCGGGGGGCGAGCAGTACTTC. Translating gives CASSYGLAGGEQYF.

The rearrangement uses TRBV25-1 and TRBJ2-1; 10 nucleotides match TRBD2. J gave up 8 bases and V 4 bases, and 5 bases lay outside the gene matches. The CDR3 covers 14 residues. Germline V lookup: CDR1 MGHDK, CDR2 SYGVNS. The CDR3 bases are TGTGCCAGCAGTGTAGCGGGGGGCCAAGATGAGCAGTTCTTC. Amino acid sequence: CASSVAGGQDEQFF.

The chain carries TRBV5-1 and TRBJ2-7; the match to TRBD2 covers 7 bases. The length of the CDR3 is 11 residues. CDR1 and CDR2 from the germline V gene are SGHRS and YFSETQ. The trim removed 5 bases at V and 6 bases at J, leaving 2 bases unmatched. The CDR3 coding sequence is TGCGCCAGCAGAGCGGGGTTCGAGCAGTACTTC. As protein: CASRAGFEQYF. The full variable domain, rest sourced from reference TRBV5-1 and TRBJ2-7, is KAGVTQTPRYLIKTRGQQVTLSCSPISGHRSVSWYQQTPGQGLQFLFEYFSETQRNKGNFPGRFSGRQFSNSRSEMNVSTLELGDSALYLCASRAGFEQYFGPGTRLTVT.

This chain links TRBV6-5 with TRBJ1-1; D call uncertain. The CDR3 is 16 residues long. Trimming shortened V by 0 bases and J by 0 bases, and 11 bases separated the two germline ends. Germline V gene sequence: CDR1 MNHEY, CDR2 SVGAGI. The CDR3 DNA reads as TGTGCCAGCAGTTACTCGGGGTGGAGGATGAACACTGAAGCTTTCTTT. Translating it yields CASSYSGWRMNTEAFF.

A few counts support this clone. The V and J genes are TRBV5-1 and TRBJ2-3, with 8 bases fitting TRBD1. Germline values: CDR1 SGHRS, CDR2 YFSETQ. CDR3 size: 15 residues. Trimming removed 1 base from V and 3 bases from J; junction bases left unmatched: 4. The CDR3 protein is CASSLIRQGTDTQYF. The CDR3 DNA sequence: TGCGCCAGCAGCTTGATTAGACAGGGGACAGATACGCAGTATTTT.

The chain has TRBV6-5 and TRBJ1-1, with D possibly TRBD1 on 5 matching bases. V was clipped by 0 bases and J by 6 bases, with 8 bases between them. The CDR3 has 13 residues. Germline V lookup: CDR1 MNHEY, CDR2 SVGAGI. The CDR3 DNA sequence: TGTGCCAGCAGTTACTCTTGGGGGGCTGAAGCTTTCTTT. It codes for CASSYSWGAEAFF.

This sequence joins TRBV27 and TRBJ2-5, with D hard to call. Near its end, the DNA agrees better with TRBJ2-7, so the J call may be wrong. The CDR3 has 14 amino acids. The germline gives CDR1 MNHEY, CDR2 SMNVEV (reference sequence). The CDR3 protein is CASSPTNLGYEQYF. The CDR3, as DNA: TGTGCCAGCAGCCCCACAAATCTGGGCTACGAGCAGTACTTC.

The V and J genes are TRBV6-6 and TRBJ2-5; D possibly corresponds to TRBD2 (5 bases). CDR3 length: 14 residues. V lost 2 bases and J lost 6, with 13 bases in between. From germline, CDR1 is MNHNY and CDR2 SVGAGI (reference sequence). For the CDR3, the DNA is TGTGCCAGCAGTTACGAGGGTAGGGCGCAGACCCAGTACTTC. This codes for CASSYEGRAQTQYF.

This chain uses TRBV19 with TRBJ2-1; 8 positions match TRBD2. The CDR3 consists of 16 residues. Per the germline V gene, CDR1 is LNHDA and CDR2 is SQIVND (reference sequence). V shed 0 bases, J shed 3 bases, and the junction held 4 bases outside the gene matches. The CDR3 DNA reads TGTGCCAGTAGTATAGAGGGCGGGAGGATCTACAATGAGCAGTTCTTC. Translating gives CASSIEGGRIYNEQFF.

This clone was observed once. V gene TRBV11-1 combines with J gene TRBJ2-1; 11 bases fit TRBD2. This CDR3 has 15 amino acids. CDR1 and CDR2 from the germline V gene are SGHAT and FQDESV (reference sequence). V shed 5 bases and J 10 bases; nucleotides not matched to a gene: 10. As DNA, the CDR3 is TGTGCCAGCAGCCTGGAACTAGCGGGAGTGGGGGAGCAGTTCTTC. Translating it yields CASSLELAGVGEQFF. Together with reference TRBV11-1 and TRBJ2-1, the CDR3 gives the full variable domain: EAEVAQSPRYKITEKSQAVAFWCDPISGHATLYWYRQILGQGPELLVQFQDESVVDDSQLPKDRFSAERLKGVDSTLKIQPAELGDSAMYLCASSLELAGVGEQFFGPGTRLTVL.

The chain recombines TRBV27 with TRBJ2-1; TRBD2 aligns across 7 bases. In germline, CDR1 is MNHEY, CDR2 SMNVEV (reference sequence). J lost 5 bases, V lost 7 bases, and 2 bases had no gene match. CDR3 length: 12 amino acids. CDR3 in DNA: TGTGCCAGCATGGGGGGGAACAATGAGCAGTTCTTC. Residues: CASMGGNNEQFF.

The chain joins TRBV30 to TRBJ1-5; maybe TRBD1 (5 bases). CDR1 is GTSNPN, CDR2 SVGIG, per germline (reference sequence). V shed 3 bases and J shed 2 bases, with 26 bases lying between them. The CDR3 totals 19 residues. The DNA of the CDR3 is TGTGCCTGGAGCCCCGTCCGCGGGGGGGTGAGGATGGGCAATCAGCCCCAGCATTTT. Protein: CAWSPVRGGVRMGNQPQHF.

The chain has TRBV19 and TRBJ2-7; no reliable D call. V lost 3 bases, J lost 1 base, and 10 bases lay in between. The CDR3 extends over 14 amino acids. CDR1 is LNHDA, CDR2 SQIVND, per germline (reference sequence). CDR3 nucleotides: TGTGCCAGTAGTATGTTTCCGGAGTCCTACGAGCAGTACTTC. Amino acids: CASSMFPESYEQYF.

This clone was seen a single time. In DNA, the CDR3 is TGTGCCAGCAGCCGCGTTAAGGCAGGGCCTCTCGGTTCACCCCTCCACTTT. This gives the protein CASSRVKAGPLGSPLHF. The chain combines TRBV28 with TRBJ1-6, with D perhaps matching TRBD1 (5 bases). Trimming cost V 6 bases and J 9 bases, with 24 bases left between them. The CDR3 loop spans 17 amino acids. The germline V gene encodes CDR1 MDHEN and CDR2 SYDVKM.

This clone was counted a single time. The chain is built from TRBV5-1 and TRBJ1-1, with 8 nucleotides matching TRBD1. J was trimmed by 4 bases and V by 0 bases; bases with no gene match: 14. CDR3 length: 18 residues. From germline, CDR1 is SGHRS and CDR2 YFSETQ. CDR3 loop: CASSLVGAGGVGGTEAFF. The CDR3 region has the DNA TGCGCCAGCAGCTTGGTTGGGGCAGGGGGCGTTGGAGGCACTGAAGCTTTCTTT.

V and J are TRBV7-6 and TRBJ2-7; the match to TRBD1 covers 8 bases. The CDR3 has 17 residues. CDR1 and CDR2 from the germline V gene are SGHVS and FNYEAQ. Trimming cost V 5 bases and J 4 bases; bases outside gene matches: 16. The CDR3 bases are TGTGCCAGCAGCACCCCTCTGGCGGGACAGGATCCTTACGAGCAGTACTTC. This gives the protein CASSTPLAGQDPYEQYF.

The chain recombines TRBV11-3 with TRBJ1-2; possible D gene TRBD1, 5 bases. V lost 5 bases, J lost 7 bases, and 17 bases lay in between. The CDR3 loop spans 14 amino acids. The germline gives CDR1 SGHNT, CDR2 YENEEA. CDR3: CASSAHEGDGGYTF. DNA for the CDR3: TGTGCCAGCAGCGCACACGAAGGGGATGGTGGCTACACCTTC.

This clone was counted once. V gene TRBV6-6 combines with J gene TRBJ1-1; possibly TRBD1 for D (6 bases). Deletions cut 6 bases from V and 5 bases from J, with 19 bases between. The CDR3 contains 15 residues. Germline V gene lookup returns CDR1 MNHNY and CDR2 SVGAGI (reference sequence). CDR3 sequence (DNA): TGTGCCAGCAGCTCCCACAGGGCCGATGTGACTGAAGCTTTCTTT. Translating gives CASSSHRADVTEAFF.

Points on this clone: Additional DNA sequences in this sample encode the identical CDR3. This sequence joins TRBV5-1 and TRBJ1-1; tentatively, D is TRBD1 (5 bases). CDR3 length equals 14 residues. The V gene's germline CDR1 is SGHRS and CDR2 YFSETQ. Trimming stripped 3 bases from V and 1 base from J, with 10 bases between. The DNA of the CDR3 is TGCGCCAGCAGCTCAGGGCTTGCGAACACTGAAGCTTTCTTT. Its protein is CASSSGLANTEAFF.

The chain couples TRBV28 to TRBJ2-2; D gene unclear. V lost 6 bases and J lost 3, with 11 bases in between. The germline V gene encodes CDR1 MDHEN and CDR2 SYDVKM. CDR3 length equals 14 residues. The CDR3 nucleotides read TGTGCCAGCAGGGAGCTTCGGGACACCGGGGAGCTGTTTTTT. The encoded protein is CASRELRDTGELFF.